The present T cell receptor beta chain was sequenced within a study of beta chain features in type 1 diabetes. Study at large: Analysis included 107,917,701 sorted cells drawn from all samples. General study findings and limits: A definitive answer on HLA type influencing TCRB rearrangement was not reached here. For type 1 diabetes patients, VDJ junctions showed fewer insertions and more deletions. Patients with Type 1 diabetes showed moderately but significantly shorter TCRB CDR3s in all four CD4+ subsets.

Reverse transcribing all isolated RNA meant expressed TCRB transcripts were sequenced. Clones were read by immunoSEQ multiplex PCR, and TCRdb kept only the in-frame ones, dropping some. The sample has under 150,000 clones, about 18% seen once. This clone appeared a few times. Antigen unknown. This CDR3 contains 15 residues. Trimming cost V 1 base and J 1 base, with 11 bases left between them. In germline, CDR1 is LGHNA, CDR2 YNFKEQ. This receptor was identified in a man aged 18 to 30 with type 1 diabetes. The specimen was central memory CD4+ T cells from blood. This chain links TRBV4-2 with TRBJ2-7, with D unresolved. The CDR3 DNA reads TGTGCCAGCAGCCAAGGTAGTACCACGTCCTACGAGCAGTACTTC. This codes for CASSQGSTTSYEQYF.